These T cell receptor beta chains were read from a single sample in a study of T cell responses to AZD1222 COVID-19 vaccine. Measured with immunoSEQ multiplex PCR; TCRdb has only the in-frame clones, and not every one. The sample has about 160,000 clones, approximately 94% seen once; the top ten hold 5.1%. The sequencing here drew on peripheral blood, taken 28 days after the second AZD1222 dose. These receptors all stem from an adult who received the AZD1222 COVID-19 vaccine. The conserved cysteine and the conserved F or W are not part of the CDR3 here. Rows may omit the clone size; those that give it use once, few, many or a size class.

V gene	clone size	J gene	CDR3 protein
TRBV7-9	.	TRBJ2-6	ASSLGGWASGANVLT
TRBV28	.	TRBJ2-7	ASSTDTWTSATYEQY
TRBV28	.	TRBJ2-1	ASSLGTRNNEQF
TRBV9	.	TRBJ2-7	ASSVGTGGSYEQY
TRBV4-1	.	TRBJ2-7	ASSQLSGGVYEQY
TRBV23-1	once	TRBJ1-5	ASSQLLRGYACQPQH
TRBV21-1	.	TRBJ2-1	ASSKATSGDYNEQF
TRBV5-8	.	TRBJ1-4	ASSLGATGTIGKLF
TRBV19	.	TRBJ2-5	ASSSRVQETQY
TRBV6-1	.	TRBJ1-4	ASSGSGRGGEDKKLF
TRBV4-2	.	TRBJ2-7	ASSRAGSGYEQY
TRBV9	.	TRBJ1-2	ASSVRADRGDYGYT
TRBV10-1	.	TRBJ2-5	ASSDRETQY
TRBV27	.	TRBJ1-2	ASSHRDRGIYGYT
TRBV7-9	.	TRBJ1-1	ASSLGVGRMNTEAF
TRBV29-1	.	TRBJ2-1	SVVRTALYNEQF
TRBV4-1	.	TRBJ2-1	ASSQGTFTYNEQF
TRBV7-2	.	TRBJ2-7	ASSTRLAGEIYEQY
TRBV9	.	TRBJ2-5	ASSALAVQETQY
TRBV24-1	.	TRBJ2-5	ATRGQGGGETQY
TRBV12-3/TRBV12-4	.	TRBJ1-2	ASGQTLYGYT
TRBV9	.	TRBJ2-7	ASSVGQTGGEQY